The clone carrying this T cell receptor (beta chain) was counted many times. The data belong to a study of neurological immune-mediated disorders. Time point: longitudinal time-point 3. With 10-nucleotide random UMIs included, cDNA was synthesized by 5'RACE. A single record per CDR3 protein comes from TCRdb applying MiXCR to the 5' RACE reads. The repertoire has roughly 100,000 distinct CDR3 sequences, less than 14% of them found once; the top ten carry around 3.1%. Germline values: CDR1 SGHRS, CDR2 YFSETQ. V lost 0 bases, J lost 2 bases, and 2 bases stayed unmatched. The CDR3 is 15 amino acids. The clonotype originates from a female donor with HTLV-1-associated myelopathy (HAM/TSP). Sequencing was done on a sample of PBMCs. The gene calls are TRBV5-1 and TRBJ2-4, with 7 bases matching TRBD1. The CDR3 region is CASSLEGASKNIQYF. The CDR3 DNA follows: TGCGCCAGCAGCTTGGAGGGGGCTTCCAAAAACATTCAGTACTTC.